One sample yielded the 24 T cell receptor beta chains listed below, sequenced in a study of graft-versus-host responses after intestinal transplantation. Profiled with immunoSEQ multiplex PCR; TCRdb holds only in-frame clones, not every one. The sample holds about 88,000 clones; around 93% are singletons and the top ten take approximately 0.32%. These TCRs' antigens remain unknown. Sequencing was performed on unstimulated CD4+ T cells sorted from spleen or lymph node cells, taken before transplant. These receptors were obtained from a human donor who was the organ donor for an intestinal transplant.

The chain couples TRBV5-4 to TRBJ2-2, with 9 bases identical to TRBD2. Unmatched junction bases numbered 10, after V lost 6 bases and J lost 7 bases. The CDR3 totals 15 residues. Germline assignment: CDR1 SGHNT and CDR2 YYREEE (reference sequence). The DNA for the CDR3 is TGTGCCAGCACCCGCGGGGGGGCTGTCGGCGGGGAGCTGTTTTTT. It yields the protein CASTRGGAVGGELFF.

This clone appeared once. V gene TRBV29-1 combines with J gene TRBJ1-1, with 8 bases lining up with TRBD1. CDR3 length equals 14 residues. Losses at the gene ends were 8 bases for V and 4 bases for J; bases not matched to a gene: 12. Germline-derived CDR1 and CDR2 are SQVTM and ANQGSEA. Written as DNA, the CDR3 is TGCAGCCCTGAGACAGGGGCCGATAGCACTGAAGCTTTCTTT. Protein sequence: CSPETGADSTEAFF.

V usage is TRBV19 and J usage is TRBJ1-4; the D gene is possibly TRBD1 (6 bases). CDR1 is LNHDA and CDR2 is SQIVND in the germline V gene (reference sequence). The CDR3 is made up of 14 amino acids. With 5 bases removed from V and 8 bases from J, the gap between germline ends came to 15 bases. The CDR3 DNA reads TGTGCCAGTAGTTATGTCGGGGGGCGAGAAAAACTGTTTTTT. As protein: CASSYVGGREKLFF.

The chain recombines TRBV10-3 with TRBJ2-7, with 10 bases matching TRBD2. V lost 0 bases to trimming and J lost 3 bases; unmatched junction nucleotides: 11. The length of the CDR3 is 18 residues. The germline gives CDR1 ENHRY, CDR2 SYGVKD. The CDR3 is CAISESSSGGPQSYEQYF. In DNA form, the CDR3 reads TGTGCCATCAGTGAGTCTTCTAGCGGGGGCCCCCAAAGCTACGAGCAGTACTTC.

The chain employs TRBV6-1 and TRBJ2-1; D perhaps matches TRBD2 (6 bases). Germline lookup yields CDR1 MNHNS and CDR2 SASEGT. This CDR3 has 14 residues. Deletions cut 4 bases from V and 0 bases from J, with 7 bases between. CDR3 bases: TGTGCCAGCAGTGCGGGGGTCTCCTACAATGAGCAGTTCTTC. It encodes CASSAGVSYNEQFF.

This chain joins TRBV10-3 and TRBJ2-5, with TRBD2 matching 10 bases. J gave up 4 bases and V 0 bases, and 2 bases lay outside the gene matches. The V gene's germline CDR1 is ENHRY and CDR2 SYGVKD. The CDR3 contains 15 residues. The CDR3, as DNA: TGTGCCATCAGTGAGTCAACTAGCGGGACAGAGACCCAGTACTTC. This codes for CAISESTSGTETQYF.

V gene TRBV5-1 combines with J gene TRBJ1-1; 11 nucleotides align to TRBD1. The V segment lost 0 bases and the J segment 4 bases; nucleotides outside the gene matches: 5. Germline V CDR1 and CDR2: SGHRS, YFSETQ. The CDR3 runs 16 residues. The CDR3 DNA follows: TGCGCCAGCAGCTTGGCGTGGGGACAGGGGGGCACTGAAGCTTTCTTT. It specifies CASSLAWGQGGTEAFF.

This clone was found a few times. This chain uses TRBV5-6 with TRBJ1-5; D might be TRBD1 (6 bases). V was pared by 0 bases and J by 3 bases, with 16 bases between. CDR3 size: 17 residues. Germline CDR1 is SGHDT and CDR2 is YYEEEE. CDR3: CASSLGGTRAYNQPQHF. The CDR3 coding sequence is TGTGCCAGCAGCTTGGGAGGGACAAGGGCCTACAATCAGCCCCAGCATTTT.

This rearrangement joins TRBV21-1 to TRBJ1-2; the table's D call TRBD1 went unverified against the DNA. TRBV21-1 is given as a pseudogene. This CDR3 comprises 15 residues. CDR3 DNA: TGTGCCAGCAGTATTCCTCCTTTACAGGGCCGCGGCTACACCTTC. Translation gives CASSIPPLQGRGYTF.

V gene TRBV11-2 combines with J gene TRBJ2-5, with D maybe TRBD2 (5 bases). Trimming stripped 5 bases from V and 9 bases from J, with 22 bases between. The CDR3 runs to 15 residues. Germline values: CDR1 SGHAT, CDR2 FQNNGV. The DNA for the CDR3 is TGTGCCAGCAGCGCGCGGGCCATAGCTGGAGATGCCCAGTACTTC. Its protein is CASSARAIAGDAQYF.

V usage is TRBV27 and J usage is TRBJ2-3, with unresolved D. V was clipped by 5 bases and J by 6 bases, with 9 bases between them. Germline CDR1 is MNHEY and CDR2 is SMNVEV (reference sequence). This CDR3 has 12 amino acids. The CDR3 DNA reads TGTGCCAGCAGTCGCCCAGCGGATACGCAGTATTTT. Translating gives CASSRPADTQYF.

The chain links TRBV10-2 to TRBJ2-7; 10 bases are shared with TRBD2. Per the germline V gene, CDR1 is WSHSY and CDR2 is SAAADI. The CDR3 covers 15 residues. V lost 1 base to trimming and J lost 5 bases; unmatched junction nucleotides: 5. The CDR3 DNA is TGCGCCAGCAGTGAGTTAGCGGGAGGTACCCACGAGCAGTACTTC. This codes for CASSELAGGTHEQYF.

This clone was observed a single time. The V gene is TRBV11-3, the J gene TRBJ2-7; 7 bases align to TRBD2. This CDR3 contains 14 residues. From germline, CDR1 is SGHNT and CDR2 YENEEA. Unmatched junction bases numbered 6, after V lost 6 bases and J lost 1 base. The CDR3 bases are TGTGCCAGCAGTTGGGGGACTAAATCCTACGAGCAGTACTTC. Protein: CASSWGTKSYEQYF.

The chain couples TRBV14 to TRBJ2-2; 11 nucleotides align to TRBD2. Germline assignment: CDR1 SGHDN and CDR2 FVKESK. V trimming: 2 bases; J trimming: 4 bases; junction bases outside the gene matches: 9. The CDR3 contains 18 residues. The CDR3 sequence: CASSQSGAGLAGTGELFF. CDR3 coding DNA: TGTGCCAGCAGCCAAAGTGGGGCCGGACTAGCGGGCACCGGGGAGCTGTTTTTT.

The CDR3 loop reads CASSPRDSKLNTEAFF. In DNA, the CDR3 is TGTGCCAGCAGCCCACGGGACAGCAAATTGAACACTGAAGCTTTCTTT. The rearrangement links TRBV11-2 to TRBJ1-1, with TRBD1 matching over 7 bases. Germline CDR1 is SGHAT and CDR2 is FQNNGV. The length of the CDR3 is 16 residues. V trimming: 5 bases; J trimming: 0 bases; junction bases outside the gene matches: 9.

The table lists this clone with a few counts. The V and J genes are TRBV5-1 and TRBJ1-6; D unclear. There are 15 residues in the CDR3. Germline assignment: CDR1 SGHRS and CDR2 YFSETQ. Trimming pared 6 bases from V and 2 bases from J, leaving 12 bases between. CDR3 coding DNA: TGCGCCAGCAATCGAGGCGATCCCTATAATTCACCCCTCCACTTT. Translation gives CASNRGDPYNSPLHF.

The chain employs TRBV6-5 and TRBJ1-3; D remains unclear. The CDR3 extends over 15 amino acids. Germline V gene sequence: CDR1 MNHEY, CDR2 SVGAGI. V was pared by 0 bases and J by 0 bases, with 6 bases between. The CDR3 bases are TGTGCCAGCAGTTACTCGGCCGACTCTGGAAACACCATATATTTT. Translated, it gives CASSYSADSGNTIYF.

The chain links TRBV5-6 to TRBJ2-2, with D tentatively TRBD1 (5 bases). From germline, CDR1 is SGHDT and CDR2 YYEEEE. Trimming pared 2 bases from V and 0 bases from J, leaving 14 bases between. CDR3 length: 17 residues. CDR3 sequence reads: CASSFSWSRANTGELFF. In DNA, the CDR3 is TGTGCCAGCAGCTTTTCATGGTCCAGGGCGAACACCGGGGAGCTGTTTTTT.

The chain couples TRBV10-3 to TRBJ2-1; 7 bases line up with TRBD2. The V and J ends lost 3 bases and 1 base, in that order; junction bases with no gene match: 0. The CDR3 covers 14 residues. Germline CDR1 is ENHRY and CDR2 is SYGVKD. Here the CDR3 DNA reads TGTGCCATCAGTGAAGCGGGGTCCTACAATGAGCAGTTCTTC. Protein: CAISEAGSYNEQFF.

This chain uses TRBV7-3 with TRBJ2-2; tentative D call: TRBD1 (5 bases). This CDR3 has 15 residues. The ends were cut back, 3 bases at V and 1 base at J, with 9 bases in the middle. The germline V gene encodes CDR1 SGHTA and CDR2 FQGTGA. This chain's CDR3 is CASSFGQGNTGELFF. The CDR3 nucleotides read TGTGCCAGCAGCTTTGGCCAGGGGAACACCGGGGAGCTGTTTTTT.

The V gene is TRBV4-2, the J gene TRBJ2-1; 9 positions agree with TRBD2. This CDR3 has 15 residues. CDR1 is LGHNA and CDR2 is YNFKEQ in the germline V gene. V was clipped by 6 bases and J by 4 bases; unmatched bases: 7. The CDR3 sequence: CASSAAGGAYNEQFF. Here the CDR3 DNA reads TGTGCCAGCAGTGCAGCGGGAGGCGCTTACAATGAGCAGTTCTTC.

The chain employs TRBV28 and TRBJ2-1; the match to TRBD1 covers 9 bases. Losses at the gene ends were 6 bases for V and 8 bases for J; bases not matched to a gene: 14. Germline CDR1 and CDR2: MDHEN and SYDVKM. CDR3 size: 16 residues. CDR3 coding DNA: TGTGCCAGCAGACCCGACCGGGACAGGGCACGACATGAGCAGTTCTTC. This encodes CASRPDRDRARHEQFF.

The V and J genes are TRBV6-1 and TRBJ1-6, with TRBD1 matching 7 bases. CDR1 MNHNS and CDR2 SASEGT come from the germline V gene. The V gene end was trimmed by 5 bases and the J gene end by 9 bases; junction bases not matched to a gene: 10. The CDR3 extends over 15 amino acids. CDR3 sequence: CASSTTTGYVSPLHF. The CDR3 DNA sequence: TGTGCCAGCAGTACTACGACAGGGTACGTTTCACCCCTCCACTTT.

This chain joins TRBV9 and TRBJ1-2; 7 nucleotides align to TRBD1. The CDR3 length is 14 residues. CDR1 is SGDLS and CDR2 is YYNGEE in the germline V gene. The ends lost 3 bases at V and 5 bases at J; junction bases unmatched: 7. The CDR3 sequence: CASSETGTWYGYTF. The CDR3 DNA sequence: TGTGCCAGCAGCGAGACAGGGACCTGGTATGGCTACACCTTC.